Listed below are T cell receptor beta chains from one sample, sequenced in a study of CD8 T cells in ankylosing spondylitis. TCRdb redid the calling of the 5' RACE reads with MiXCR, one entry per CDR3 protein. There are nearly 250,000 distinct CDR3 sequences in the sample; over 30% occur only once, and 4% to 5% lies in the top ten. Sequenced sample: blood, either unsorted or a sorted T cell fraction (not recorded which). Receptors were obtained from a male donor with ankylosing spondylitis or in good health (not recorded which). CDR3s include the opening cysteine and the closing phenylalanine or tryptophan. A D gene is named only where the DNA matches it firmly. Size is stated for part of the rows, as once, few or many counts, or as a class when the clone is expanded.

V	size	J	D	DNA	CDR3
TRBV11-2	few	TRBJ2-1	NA	TGTGCCAGCAGCCCTAACCGGGACTACAATGAGCAGTTCTTC	CASSPNRDYNEQFF
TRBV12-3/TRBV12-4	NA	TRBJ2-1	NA	TGTGCCAGCAGTAGATGGGATTCCTACAATGAGCAGTTCTTC	CASSRWDSYNEQFF
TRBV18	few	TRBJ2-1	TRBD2	TGTGCCAGCTCACCACCGGTAGCGGGGGGGCTTGAGCAGTTCTTC	CASSPPVAGGLEQFF
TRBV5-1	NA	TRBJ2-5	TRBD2	TGCGCCAGCAGCTTGGCACTAGCGAGGCAAGAGACCCAGTACTTC	CASSLALARQETQYF
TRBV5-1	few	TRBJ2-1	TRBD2	TGCGCCAGCAGCTCCTTGACTAGCGGGGTCGATGAGCAGTTCTTC	CASSSLTSGVDEQFF
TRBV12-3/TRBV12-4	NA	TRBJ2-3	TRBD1	TGTGCCAGTATGACGAGCAGGGGGCGGGCAGATACGCAGTATTTT	CASMTSRGRADTQYF
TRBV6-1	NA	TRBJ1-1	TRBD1	TGTGCCAGCAGTCGCCGGACAGGGGATTCGTTCGGCACTGAAGCTTTCTTT	CASSRRTGDSFGTEAFF
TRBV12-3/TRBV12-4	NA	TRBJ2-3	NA	TGTGCCAGCAGTTCCCTCAAGCCGGGCGGAGATACGCAGTATTTT	CASSSLKPGGDTQYF
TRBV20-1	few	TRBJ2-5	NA	TGCAGTGCCGGGCCGGCTAGCTCCGTGGAGACCCAGTACTTC	CSAGPASSVETQYF
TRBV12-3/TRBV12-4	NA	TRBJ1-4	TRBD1	TGTGCCAGCAGGAGGACAGGGGGCAATGAAAAACTGTTTTTT	CASRRTGGNEKLFF
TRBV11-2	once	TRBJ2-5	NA	TGTGCCAGCAGCCCATACGGGCTCCAAGAGACCCAGTACTTC	CASSPYGLQETQYF
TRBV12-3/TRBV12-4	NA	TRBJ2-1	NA	TGTGCCAGCAGTACGACACGAGGAGAGCAGTTCTTC	CASSTTRGEQFF
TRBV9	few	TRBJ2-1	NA	TGTGCCAGCAGCGGAGGGACCACTAGATACAATGAGCAGTTCTTC	CASSGGTTRYNEQFF
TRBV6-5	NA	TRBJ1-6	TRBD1	TGTGCCAGCAGTTACTCACCCGGGACAGGGACCGTTTCCCTCCACTTT	CASSYSPGTGTVSLHF
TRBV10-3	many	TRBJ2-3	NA	TGTGCCATCAGTGAGTCGGGAGGTGGTACGCAGTATTTT	CAISESGGGTQYF
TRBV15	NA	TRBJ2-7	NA	TGTGCCACCGCTAGATACGGAACCGAGCAGTACTTC	CATARYGTEQYF
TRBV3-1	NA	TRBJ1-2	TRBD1	TGTGCCAGCAGCCAAGATAGCAGGGGGCGCGGGAACTATGGCTACACCTTC	CASSQDSRGRGNYGYTF
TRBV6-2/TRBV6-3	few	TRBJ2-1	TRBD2	TGTGCCAGCAGTAGAAGGGACTACCCCTACAATGAGCAGTTCTTC	CASSRRDYPYNEQFF
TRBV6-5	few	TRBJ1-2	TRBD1	TGTGCCAGCAGTGGGGGACAGGATTACACCTTC	CASSGGQDYTF
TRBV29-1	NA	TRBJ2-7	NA	TGCAGCGCATCGCCGGGACCCGCCTACGAGCAGTACTTC	CSASPGPAYEQYF
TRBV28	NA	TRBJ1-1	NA	TGTGCCAGCACCCTAAAACCCGCTGAAGCTTTCTTT	CASTLKPAEAFF
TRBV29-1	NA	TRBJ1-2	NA	TGCAGCGGCGGGTCTTCGGCGGACGGTGGGGATGGCTACACCTTC	CSGGSSADGGDGYTF
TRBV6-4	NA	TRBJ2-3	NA	TGTGCCAGCAGTGACTCGGAGTCAGATACGCAGTATTTT	CASSDSESDTQYF
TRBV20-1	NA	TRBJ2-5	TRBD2	TGCAGTGCTGTTAGCGGGGGGGCCTTGACCCAGTACTTC	CSAVSGGALTQYF
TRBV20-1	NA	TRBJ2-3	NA	TGCAGTGCTAGAGACCCAGCCCCAGATACGCAGTATTTT	CSARDPAPDTQYF
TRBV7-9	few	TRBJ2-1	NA	TGTGCCAGCAGCTTAGCAGGTTCTAGGAGCTCCTACAATGAGCAGTTCTTC	CASSLAGSRSSYNEQFF
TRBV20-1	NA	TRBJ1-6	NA	TGCAGTGCTAGAGATTCCTTTTTCTTTAATTCACCCCTCCACTTT	CSARDSFFFNSPLHF
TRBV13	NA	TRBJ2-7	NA	TGTGCCAGCAGCCCCAATACCTACGAGCAGTACTTC	CASSPNTYEQYF
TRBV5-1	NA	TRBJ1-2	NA	TGCGCCAGCAGCTTGGGTAGAGGGGATCTCTATGGCTACACCTTC	CASSLGRGDLYGYTF
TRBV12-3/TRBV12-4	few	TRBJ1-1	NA	TGTGCCAGCAGGGAGGGGTGGTCTGAAGCTTTCTTT	CASREGWSEAFF
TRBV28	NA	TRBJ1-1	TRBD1	TGTGCCAGCAGCCGAAGGGGGACAGGGGTCACTGAAGCTTTCTTT	CASSRRGTGVTEAFF
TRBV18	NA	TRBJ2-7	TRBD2	TGTGCCAGCTCACCGGCTAGCGGGGGTTACGAGCAGTACTTC	CASSPASGGYEQYF
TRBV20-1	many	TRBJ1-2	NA	TGCAGTGCTAGAGCGATCCATGGCTACACCTTC	CSARAIHGYTF
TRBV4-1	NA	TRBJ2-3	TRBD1	TGCGCCAGCAGCCAAGAGGACAGGTCTAGCACAGATACGCAGTATTTT	CASSQEDRSSTDTQYF
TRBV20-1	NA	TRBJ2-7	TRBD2	TGCAGTGCTAGAGAGGGACTAGTGTACGAGCAGTACTTC	CSAREGLVYEQYF
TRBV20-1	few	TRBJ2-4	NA	TGCAGTGCTAGAGCCGAGGGGGGCTCGAGGCACATTCAGTACTTC	CSARAEGGSRHIQYF
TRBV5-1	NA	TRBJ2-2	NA	TGCGCCAGCAGCTACGGACTGAACACCGGGGAGCTGTTTTTT	CASSYGLNTGELFF
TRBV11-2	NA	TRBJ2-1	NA	TGTGCCAGCAGCTTAGAGGTAGGGGAGGTAGGTGAGCAGTTCTTC	CASSLEVGEVGEQFF
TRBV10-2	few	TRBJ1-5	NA	TGCGCCAGCAGTGGAGAACAGCTTAATCAGCCCCAGCATTTT	CASSGEQLNQPQHF
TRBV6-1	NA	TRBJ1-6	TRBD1	TGTGCCAGCAGGTGGGGGACAGGGAATTCACCCCTCCACTTT	CASRWGTGNSPLHF
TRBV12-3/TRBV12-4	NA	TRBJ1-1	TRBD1	TGTGCCAGCAGTTTACACTCGTCTTGGACAGGGGGTGGGGACACTGAAGCTTTCTTT	CASSLHSSWTGGGDTEAFF
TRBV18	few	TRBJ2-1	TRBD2	TGTGCCAGCTCACCACCGAGCGGGGGGGCACCCAATGAGCAGTTCTTC	CASSPPSGGAPNEQFF
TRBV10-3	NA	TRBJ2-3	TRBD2	TGTGCCATCAGGCCCCAAACTAGCGGGGGGGCAGATACGCAGTATTTT	CAIRPQTSGGADTQYF
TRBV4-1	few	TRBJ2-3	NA	TGCGCCAGCAGCCAAGACACAGGGTGGGTCGCAGATACGCAGTATTTT	CASSQDTGWVADTQYF
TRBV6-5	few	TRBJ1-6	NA	TGTGCCAGCAGTTACTCTGGGATCTCCTATAATTCACCCCTCCACTTT	CASSYSGISYNSPLHF
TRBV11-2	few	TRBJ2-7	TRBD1	TGTGCCAGCAGCCAGGACAGGGGGCCGCAGTACTTC	CASSQDRGPQYF
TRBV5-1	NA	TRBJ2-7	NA	TGCGCCAGCAGCTCCCTGGGGGCCTACGAGCAGTACTTC	CASSSLGAYEQYF
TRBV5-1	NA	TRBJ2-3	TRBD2	TGCGCCAGCAGCTTGGTGGTAGCGGGGGACACAGATACGCAGTATTTT	CASSLVVAGDTDTQYF
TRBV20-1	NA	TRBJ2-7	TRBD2	TGCAGTGCTAGAGATGGGACTAGTGGTTACGAGCAGTACTTC	CSARDGTSGYEQYF
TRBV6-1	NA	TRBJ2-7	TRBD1	TGTGCCAGCAGCCTCGCCGGGACAGGCCCCTACGAGCAGTACTTC	CASSLAGTGPYEQYF
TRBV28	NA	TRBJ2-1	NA	TGTGCCAGCAGCATAGGGGGTGAGCAGTTCTTC	CASSIGGEQFF
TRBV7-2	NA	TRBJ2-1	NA	TGTGCCAGCAGCTTATTCGTCCGGCGGGGTCAGGGGAATGAGCAGTTCTTC	CASSLFVRRGQGNEQFF
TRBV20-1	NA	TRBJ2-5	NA	TGCAGTGCAGGGGCACAGTGGGTAATAGAGACCCAGTACTTC	CSAGAQWVIETQYF